Shown below are 6 T cell receptor beta chains from a single sample sequenced in a study of T cell clonotyping in hematopoietic cell transplantation (dated by TCRdb to about 2021). Library prep was done by the immunoSEQ multiplex PCR assay. TCRdb took over this immuneACCESS table, retaining in-frame rearrangements with V and J assigned. Such tables are incomplete; in checked studies, under half of the missing clones stem from an unresolved V gene, and the remainder is unexplained. The sample table lists thousands of clones, just under 90% of them with a count of one. The ten largest clones capture around 5% of the sample. The time point label corresponds to: 100 days after allo-HCT. The specimen was peripheral blood mononuclear cells, collected 100 days after allogeneic stem cell transplant. The receptors come from a female patient aged 35-55 years who had an allogeneic stem cell transplant from a related donor, so the T cells may come from the graft donor. Some clones in this sample may be carry-over from other donors' samples.

The V call is TRBV19, the J call TRBJ2-1; 8 nucleotides agree with TRBD2. CDR1 LNHDA and CDR2 SQIVND come from the germline V gene (reference sequence). This CDR3 is 14 amino acids long. V was pared by 3 bases and J by 8 bases, with 6 bases of the junction left unmatched. The CDR3 here is CASSIPRGGHEQFF. The CDR3 DNA sequence: TGTGCCAGTAGTATCCCCCGGGGGGGCCATGAGCAGTTCTTC.

J is TRBJ2-5 and V is TRBV2; D ambiguous. V was cut by 3 bases and J by 1 base, with 0 bases left in between. The CDR3 runs to 11 residues. Germline assignment: CDR1 SNHLY and CDR2 FYNNEI. The CDR3 bases are TGTGCCAGCAGTGACCAAGAGACCCAGTACTTC. It yields the protein CASSDQETQYF.

By share of the sample, this clone is large. The chain is built from TRBV7-9 and TRBJ2-7, with TRBD1 matching over 9 bases. The V gene's germline CDR1 is SEHNR and CDR2 FQNEAQ (reference sequence). J was trimmed by 4 bases and V by 5 bases; bases with no gene match: 9. The CDR3 has 15 residues. The DNA of the CDR3 is TGTGCCAGCAGCCCTACCGGGACAGGGTTTTACGAGCAGTACTTC. It codes for CASSPTGTGFYEQYF.

This rearrangement joins TRBV27 to TRBJ2-7; TRBD2 agrees at 7 bases. Germline CDR1 MNHEY, CDR2 SMNVEV (reference sequence). The CDR3 runs 14 residues. Trimming removed 0 bases from V and 2 bases from J; junction bases left unmatched: 1. The CDR3, as DNA: TGTGCCAGCAGTTTATCGGGGAGGGCCTACGAGCAGTACTTC. It is translated as CASSLSGRAYEQYF.

V usage is TRBV9 and J usage is TRBJ2-4; no clear D gene. V shed 1 base and J shed 5 bases, with 10 bases lying between them. Per germline, CDR1 SGDLS and CDR2 YYNGEE. This CDR3 contains 14 residues. The CDR3 region has the DNA TGTGCCAGCAGCGTAAGTCCCCTCCAAAACATTCAGTACTTC. It yields the protein CASSVSPLQNIQYF.

The chain carries TRBV6-5 and TRBJ2-7, with 12 positions matching TRBD2. The CDR3 is made up of 15 amino acids. After removal of 6 bases from V and 5 bases from J, the junction contained 8 bases not matched to a gene. Germline lookup yields CDR1 MNHEY and CDR2 SVGAGI. CDR3 sequence reads: CASSQLAGGPHEQYF. CDR3 coding DNA: TGTGCCAGCAGCCAGCTAGCGGGAGGGCCCCACGAGCAGTACTTC.